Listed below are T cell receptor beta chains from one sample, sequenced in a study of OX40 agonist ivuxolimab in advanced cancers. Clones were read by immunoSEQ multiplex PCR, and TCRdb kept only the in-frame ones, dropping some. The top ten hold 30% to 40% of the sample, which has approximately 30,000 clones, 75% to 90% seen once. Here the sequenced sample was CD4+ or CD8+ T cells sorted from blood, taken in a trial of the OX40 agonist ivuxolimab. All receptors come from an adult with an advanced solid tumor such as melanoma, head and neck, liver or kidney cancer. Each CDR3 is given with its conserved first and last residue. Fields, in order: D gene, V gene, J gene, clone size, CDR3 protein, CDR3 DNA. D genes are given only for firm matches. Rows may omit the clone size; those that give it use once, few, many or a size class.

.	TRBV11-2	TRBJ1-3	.	CASSLGGGNTIYF	TGTGCCAGCAGCTTAGGGGGTGGAAACACCATATATTTT
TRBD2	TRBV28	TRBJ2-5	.	CASTDAGDETQYF	TGTGCCAGCACCGATGCGGGGGACGAGACCCAGTACTTC
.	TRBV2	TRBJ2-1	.	CASSEEGTLRDNEQFF	TGTGCCAGCAGTGAAGAGGGGACCCTGAGAGACAATGAGCAGTTCTTC
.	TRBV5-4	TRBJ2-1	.	CASSLGAASSYNEQFF	TGTGCCAGCAGCTTGGGAGCGGCAAGCTCCTACAATGAGCAGTTCTTC
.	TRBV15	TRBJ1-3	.	CATSRYSGMGNTIYF	TGTGCCACCAGCAGATACTCTGGGATGGGAAACACCATATATTTT
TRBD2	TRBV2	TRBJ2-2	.	CASIGPGLAGDVGELFF	TGTGCCAGCATCGGCCCCGGACTAGCGGGAGACGTCGGGGAGCTGTTTTTT
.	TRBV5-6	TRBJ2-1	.	CASSLDAYDEQFF	TGTGCCAGCAGCTTGGACGCTTACGATGAGCAGTTCTTC
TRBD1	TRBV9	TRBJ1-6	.	CASSVASGQGDSPLHF	TGTGCCAGCAGCGTAGCTTCGGGACAGGGTGATTCACCCCTCCACTTT
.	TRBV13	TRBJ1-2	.	CASSLGGENYGYTF	TGTGCCAGCAGCTTAGGCGGAGAGAACTATGGCTACACCTTC
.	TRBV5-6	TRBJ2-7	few	CASSLWGNEQYF	TGTGCCAGCAGCTTGTGGGGGAACGAGCAGTACTTC
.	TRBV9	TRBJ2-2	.	CASRDHPGTGELFF	TGTGCCAGCAGGGACCACCCGGGGACCGGGGAGCTGTTTTTT
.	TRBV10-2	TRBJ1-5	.	CASSETGSTNQPQHF	TGCGCCAGCAGTGAGACAGGGAGTACCAATCAGCCCCAGCATTTT
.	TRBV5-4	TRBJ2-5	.	CASSLGGGREQYF	TGTGCCAGCAGCTTGGGGGGGGGCCGGGAGCAGTACTTC